This T cell receptor beta chain was identified during a study of cytomegalovirus exposure and HLA in healthy donors. Trimming stripped 8 bases from V and 10 bases from J, with 12 bases between. The CDR3 sequence is 11 residues long. Germline values: CDR1 SGHTA, CDR2 FQGNSA. Study findings and constraints: Later work associated roughly 15,000 TCR beta sequences with HLA alleles at 0.05 false discovery rate. Researchers reported from a later analysis that most CMV-associated TCR beta chains appeared HLA-restricted.

For this clone: The antigen is undetermined.

Although they were nominally healthy when sampled, donors likely had unrecorded immune exposures. The PCR contained 60 Vbeta and 13 Jbeta primers. The method was immunoSEQ multiplex PCR; TCRdb's version includes in-frame clones alone and lacks a portion of them. This table holds about 130,000 clones. This sequence originates from a man aged 40-55 years in good health and CMV-seronegative. V gene TRBV7-2 combines with J gene TRBJ2-1; D gene unclear. The specimen was PBMCs. The CDR3 DNA sequence: TGTGCCAGCTTACTAAGAAGGGAGCAGTTCTTC. This codes for CASLLRREQFF.